This TCR beta chain was identified in a study of blood T cells in healthy people across ages. Whole-study results and caveats: Unsorted PBMCs prevented conclusive naive versus antigen-experienced comparison.

This clonotype was picked up a small number of times. The antigen remains unidentified. This may be a read error: a much more frequent sequence differs by one nucleotide. CDR1 is SGDLS, CDR2 YYNGEE, per germline. The CDR3 consists of 13 residues. Trimming removed 3 bases at V and 8 bases at J, with 12 bases between. Aged roughly 6 to 100, donors were systemically healthy Caucasians from Russia. A J-beta primer mix and a sample-barcoded 5' primer were used in a second PCR of about 6 to 12 cycles. MiXCR, run by TCRdb on the 5' RACE reads, gives a single entry per CDR3 protein. There are some 670,000 distinct CDR3 sequences in the sample; over 40% occur only once, and roughly 14% lies in the top ten.

Sequencing input: blood. The clonotype comes from a woman at least 80 years old in good health. The chain recombines TRBV9 with TRBJ2-1; D assignment may be TRBD1 or TRBD2 (5 bases each). The CDR3 DNA reads as TGTGCCAGCAGCGCCAGAAGGGGAGATGAGCAGTTCTTC. Translation gives CASSARRGDEQFF. Using reference TRBV9 and TRBJ2-1 for the parts outside the CDR3, the full variable domain is DSGVTQTPKHLITATGQRVTLRCSPRSGDLSVYWYQQSLDQGLQFLIQYYNGEERAKGNILERFSAQQFPDLHSELNLSSLELGDSALYFCASSARRGDEQFFGPGTRLTVL.